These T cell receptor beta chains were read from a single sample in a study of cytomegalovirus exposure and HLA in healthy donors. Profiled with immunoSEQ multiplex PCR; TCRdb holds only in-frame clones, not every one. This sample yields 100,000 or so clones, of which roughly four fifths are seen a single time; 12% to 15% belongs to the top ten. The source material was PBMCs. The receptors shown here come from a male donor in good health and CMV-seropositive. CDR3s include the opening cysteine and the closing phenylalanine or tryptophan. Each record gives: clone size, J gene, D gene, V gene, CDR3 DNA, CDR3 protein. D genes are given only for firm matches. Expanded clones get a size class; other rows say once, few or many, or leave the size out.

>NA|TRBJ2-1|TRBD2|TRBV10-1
TGCGCCAGCAGTGAGTCGGCGGGGGGGCCTTACAATGAGCAGTTCTTC
CASSESAGGPYNEQFF
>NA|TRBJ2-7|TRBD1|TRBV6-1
TGTGCCAGCAGTCGCCGGGACAGAGAGTCCTACGAGCAGTACTTC
CASSRRDRESYEQYF
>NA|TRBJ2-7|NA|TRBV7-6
TGTGCCAGCAGCTTAGAGTTTGGGGGCCACGAGCAGTACTTC
CASSLEFGGHEQYF
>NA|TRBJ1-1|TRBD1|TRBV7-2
TGTGCCAGCAGCTCCTGGACAGGGGGCACGATATCTTTCTTT
CASSSWTGGTISFF
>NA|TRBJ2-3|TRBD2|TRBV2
TGTGCCAGCAGGTCCACTAGCGGGGGGGCGACAGATACGCAGTATTTT
CASRSTSGGATDTQYF
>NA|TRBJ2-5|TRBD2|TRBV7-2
TGTGCCAGCAGCTTAGTAGCGGGGGGGGAAGAGACCCAGTACTTC
CASSLVAGGEETQYF
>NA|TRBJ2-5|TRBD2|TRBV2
TGTGCCAGCAGTGATCCCGCGGCTAGCGGGGGGGGACGGGGAGAGACCCAGTACTTC
CASSDPAASGGGRGETQYF
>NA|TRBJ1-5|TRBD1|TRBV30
TGTGCCTGGGCCAGGGGGCTGGATCAGCCCCAGCATTTT
CAWARGLDQPQHF
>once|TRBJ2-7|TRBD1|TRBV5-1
TGCGCCAGCAGCATCAGGACAGGGGGACCTTACGAGCAGTACTTC
CASSIRTGGPYEQYF
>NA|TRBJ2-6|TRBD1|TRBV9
TGTGCCAGCAGCGCCCAAACGACAGGGGTTGGGGCCAACGTCCTGACTTTC
CASSAQTTGVGANVLTF
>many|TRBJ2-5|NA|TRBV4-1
TGCGCCAGCAGCCGTGGAGGGGTGGAGACCCAGTACTTC
CASSRGGVETQYF
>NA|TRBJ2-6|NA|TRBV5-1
TGCGCCAGCAGCTTGTGGCCACAGGGTTCTGGGGCCAACGTCCTGACTTTC
CASSLWPQGSGANVLTF
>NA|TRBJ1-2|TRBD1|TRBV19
TGTGCCAGTAGTACCGTCTACAGGGGACTCTATGGCTACACCTTC
CASSTVYRGLYGYTF
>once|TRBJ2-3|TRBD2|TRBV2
TGTGCCAGCAGTCCCGGGACTAGTCCTAGCACAGATACGCAGTATTTT
CASSPGTSPSTDTQYF
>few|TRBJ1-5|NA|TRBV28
TGTGCCAGCAGCATTAGCAATCAGCCCCAGCATTTT
CASSISNQPQHF
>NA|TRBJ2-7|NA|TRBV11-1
TGTGCCAGCAGTGTCCTGTCGAGGGCCTACGAGCAGTACTTC
CASSVLSRAYEQYF
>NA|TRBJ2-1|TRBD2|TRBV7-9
TGTGCCAGCGCACTAGCGGGGGGCAACAATGAGCAGTTCTTC
CASALAGGNNEQFF
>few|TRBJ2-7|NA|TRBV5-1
TGCGCCAGCAGCTTGTCTAGGCACGAGCAGTACTTC
CASSLSRHEQYF
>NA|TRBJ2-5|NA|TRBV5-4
TGTGCCAGCACCTCCAGGAACACCGAAGAGACCCAGTACTTC
CASTSRNTEETQYF
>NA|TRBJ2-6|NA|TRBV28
TGTGCCAGCACCTCCCCCTCTGGGGCCAACGTCCTGACTTTC
CASTSPSGANVLTF